Sequencing of this T cell receptor beta chain was carried out in a study of radiotherapy plus CTLA-4 blockade in lung cancer. The repertoire was sequenced with immunoSEQ multiplex PCR; TCRdb's copy has only in-frame clones and lacks some. This sample has 30,000 to 35,000 clones, with approximately 78% found just once. The V gene end was trimmed by 4 bases and the J gene end by 11 bases; junction bases not matched to a gene: 13. The CDR3 has 15 residues. Looked up from germline, CDR1 is SEHNR and CDR2 is FQNEAQ (reference sequence). The specimen was peripheral blood, collected from a patient treated with radiotherapy plus ipilimumab. The chain links TRBV7-9 to TRBJ1-2; the match to TRBD1 covers 10 bases. The sequence was obtained from a human donor with non-small cell lung cancer that progressed on radiotherapy plus ipilimumab. The CDR3 reads CASSYTDRGLQEYTF. The CDR3 DNA sequence: TGTGCCAGCAGCTACACGGACAGGGGGTTACAGGAATACACCTTC.